Below are 31 T cell receptor beta chains sequenced from a single sample in a study of blood T cell repertoires in COVID-19. TCRdb keeps only in-frame clones here, not all; method: immunoSEQ multiplex PCR. This sample yields approximately 220,000 clones, of which about 80% are seen a single time; roughly 1.3% belongs to the top ten. Sequencing was carried out using PBMCs or T cells enriched from blood (not recorded which). Source of these receptors: a woman in her forties with acute COVID-19.

J is TRBJ2-5 and V is TRBV18; weak D call: TRBD1 (5 bases). Germline CDR1 reads KGHSH; CDR2 reads LQKENI. This CDR3 has 13 residues. Deletions cut 10 bases from V and 5 bases from J, with 17 bases between. DNA for the CDR3: TGTGCCACCACTTCTCAGGGTGTGGAGACCCAGTACTTC. Translating gives CATTSQGVETQYF.

The genes are TRBV28 and TRBJ2-1, with D tentatively TRBD2 (6 bases). The CDR3 sequence is 17 residues long. From germline, CDR1 is MDHEN and CDR2 SYDVKM. Trimming left V 5 bases short and J 7 bases short, with 24 bases between. CDR3 sequence reads: CASSPSGLTRGGNEQFF. In DNA, the CDR3 is TGTGCCAGCAGTCCATCGGGACTTACAAGGGGCGGAAATGAGCAGTTCTTC.

This clone occurred many times. This rearrangement joins TRBV3-1 (or the pseudogene TRBV3-2) to TRBJ2-1; 12 bases are a match to TRBD2. CDR3 length: 19 residues. J lost 0 bases, V lost 0 bases, and 6 bases had no gene match. Germline values: CDR1 LGHDT, CDR2 YNNKEL (reference sequence). The CDR3 DNA is TGTGCCAGCAGCCAAGATGGCCTAGCGGGAGGGTACTCCTACAATGAGCAGTTCTTC. It codes for CASSQDGLAGGYSYNEQFF.

This clone was picked up many times. This specimen includes other DNA sequences encoding the same CDR3. The rearrangement uses TRBV18 and TRBJ1-1; D uncertain. The ends were cut back, 6 bases at V and 1 base at J, with 9 bases in the middle. The germline CDR1 and CDR2 sequences are KGHSH and LQKENI. This CDR3 has 13 amino acids. The CDR3 protein is CASSPAGNTEAFF. DNA of the CDR3: TGTGCCAGCTCCCCAGCAGGGAACACTGAAGCTTTCTTT.

This clone was counted between two and nine times. CDR3 protein: CASNGQRNEKLFF. Here the CDR3 DNA reads TGTGCCAGCAACGGACAGCGGAATGAAAAACTGTTTTTT. The chain is built from TRBV7-2 and TRBJ1-4; D perhaps matches TRBD1 (6 bases). The V end was cut by 7 bases, the J end by 5 bases, with 11 bases between. Germline assignment: CDR1 SGHTA and CDR2 FQGNSA. This CDR3 contains 13 residues.

This chain links TRBV2 with TRBJ2-7; weak D call: TRBD1 (5 bases). Germline V gene lookup returns CDR1 SNHLY and CDR2 FYNNEI. The germline V and J ends were trimmed by 8 bases and 1 base, with 21 bases remaining between them. CDR3 size: 16 residues. CDR3 amino acids: CASVYGAMVKSYEQYF. Here the CDR3 DNA reads TGTGCCAGCGTTTATGGGGCAATGGTCAAATCCTACGAGCAGTACTTC.

The chain employs TRBV7-2 and TRBJ2-5; the match to TRBD2 covers 8 bases. The V gene end was trimmed by 4 bases and the J gene end by 1 base; junction bases not matched to a gene: 14. Germline V gene data show CDR1 as SGHTA and CDR2 as FQGNSA. This CDR3 has 18 amino acids. CDR3 DNA: TGTGCCAGCAGCTCGAACGTAGGGCTAGCGGGTGGCCAAGAGACCCAGTACTTC. It is translated as CASSSNVGLAGGQETQYF.

The V call is TRBV19, the J call TRBJ1-1; tentative D call: TRBD1 (6 bases). Germline V gives CDR1 LNHDA, CDR2 SQIVND (reference sequence). The CDR3 extends over 15 amino acids. V gave up 3 bases and J gave up 1 base, with 12 bases separating them. CDR3 residues: CASSMGAVKNTEAFF. The CDR3, as DNA: TGTGCCAGTAGTATGGGGGCGGTTAAGAACACTGAAGCTTTCTTT.

V is TRBV27 and J is TRBJ1-2; the match to TRBD1 covers 7 bases. This CDR3 is built from 14 residues. The V gene's germline CDR1 is MNHEY and CDR2 SMNVEV (reference sequence). The V segment lost 2 bases and the J segment 4 bases; nucleotides outside the gene matches: 4. The CDR3 sequence is CASSLTGQTYGYTF. The CDR3 DNA reads as TGTGCCAGCAGTTTAACGGGACAGACCTATGGCTACACCTTC.

This sequence joins TRBV19 and TRBJ2-1, with 7 positions matching TRBD2. The CDR3 is 14 residues long. Per germline, CDR1 LNHDA and CDR2 SQIVND (reference sequence). The trim removed 3 bases at V and 2 bases at J, leaving 1 base unmatched. CDR3 DNA: TGTGCCAGTAGTATGGCGGGGGCCTACAATGAGCAGTTCTTC. This codes for CASSMAGAYNEQFF.

The sample holds a few counts of this clone. The chain couples TRBV7-2 to TRBJ1-2, with a tentative D call TRBD1 (5 bases). Germline V gene lookup returns CDR1 SGHTA and CDR2 FQGNSA. The ends were cut back, 6 bases at V and 4 bases at J, with 24 bases in the middle. The CDR3 runs to 17 residues. The CDR3 loop reads CASRNRARASDFYGYTF. The CDR3 bases are TGTGCCAGCAGAAATCGGGCCAGGGCGAGCGATTTCTATGGCTACACCTTC.

In its sample, this clone was seen a few times. V is TRBV6-5 and J is TRBJ1-1; D not certain. The CDR3 extends over 14 amino acids. V was shortened by 3 bases and J by 0 bases, with 8 bases between the two germline ends. Germline-derived CDR1 and CDR2 are MNHEY and SVGAGI. CDR3 region: CASSYTEMNTEAFF. CDR3 coding DNA: TGTGCCAGCAGTTATACGGAGATGAACACTGAAGCTTTCTTT.

The V and J genes are TRBV5-6 and TRBJ1-2; 9 bases are a match to TRBD1. The germline V gene has CDR1 SGHDT and CDR2 YYEEEE. This CDR3 is built from 13 residues. V dropped 4 bases and J dropped 7; count of bases not matched to a gene: 5. CDR3 in amino acids: CASSQDRGIGYTF. DNA for the CDR3: TGTGCCAGCAGCCAGGACAGGGGAATTGGCTACACCTTC.

V usage is TRBV7-9 and J usage is TRBJ2-5; 8 bases align to TRBD2. With 3 bases clipped from V and 5 bases from J, the junction kept 14 bases outside the gene matches. The CDR3 is 17 residues long. CDR1 and CDR2 from the germline V gene are SEHNR and FQNEAQ (reference sequence). The CDR3: CASSFSGKREFWETQYF. CDR3 DNA: TGTGCCAGCAGCTTTTCGGGCAAGCGGGAGTTTTGGGAGACCCAGTACTTC.

The sample holds one count of this clone. J is TRBJ2-1 and V is TRBV2, with TRBD1 identical over 12 bases. Germline values: CDR1 SNHLY, CDR2 FYNNEI. The CDR3 consists of 19 residues. V lost 7 bases to trimming and J lost 3 bases; unmatched junction nucleotides: 16. The CDR3 bases are TGTGCCAGCACCAGGCCGGGGACAGGGGGCGCAGAGAACTACAATGAGCAGTTCTTC. It yields the protein CASTRPGTGGAENYNEQFF.

The rearrangement uses TRBV2 and TRBJ2-1; 10 nucleotides align to TRBD2. Trimming removed 7 bases from V and 8 bases from J; junction bases left unmatched: 11. The germline CDR1 and CDR2 sequences are SNHLY and FYNNEI. The CDR3 is 15 amino acids. The CDR3 loop is CASTAGLAEKDEQFF. The CDR3 region has the DNA TGTGCCAGCACGGCCGGACTAGCGGAAAAGGATGAGCAGTTCTTC. Together with reference TRBV2 and TRBJ2-1, the CDR3 gives the full variable domain: EPEVTQTPSHQVTQMGQEVILRCVPISNHLYFYWYRQILGQKVEFLVSFYNNEISEKSEIFDDQFSVERPDGSNFTLKIRSTKLEDSAMYFCASTAGLAEKDEQFFGPGTRLTVL.

There are a few counts of this clone. The genes are TRBV29-1 and TRBJ1-5; 7 bases are shared with TRBD1. Germline V gene data show CDR1 as SQVTM and CDR2 as ANQGSEA. The CDR3 covers 13 residues. Trimming at V came to 4 bases and at J to 4 bases, leaving 4 bases not matched to a gene. CDR3 region: CSVGTGPNQPQHF. The CDR3, as DNA: TGCAGCGTTGGGACAGGCCCTAATCAGCCCCAGCATTTT.

V is TRBV18 and J is TRBJ1-1; 8 positions match TRBD1. Per the germline V gene, CDR1 is KGHSH and CDR2 is LQKENI. CDR3 length: 15 amino acids. V shed 3 bases, J shed 4 bases, and the junction held 7 bases outside the gene matches. The DNA of the CDR3 is TGTGCCAGCTCACCGGGGACAGGAGGAGTCACTGAAGCTTTCTTT. Protein product: CASSPGTGGVTEAFF. Filled out from reference TRBV18 and TRBJ1-1, the complete variable domain reads NAGVMQNPRHLVRRRGQEARLRCSPMKGHSHVYWYRQLPEEGLKFMVYLQKENIIDESGMPKERFSAEFPKEGPSILRIQQVVRGDSAAYFCASSPGTGGVTEAFFGQGTRLTVV.

The rearrangement uses TRBV19 and TRBJ1-4; 9 positions match TRBD1. V was clipped by 5 bases and J by 8 bases; unmatched bases: 9. Looked up from germline, CDR1 is LNHDA and CDR2 is SQIVND (reference sequence). CDR3 length equals 15 residues. In DNA form, the CDR3 reads TGTGCCAGTAGTCTCCGGGACAGGGAAGTCGAAAAACTGTTTTTT. It yields the protein CASSLRDREVEKLFF.

V and J are TRBV6-5 and TRBJ2-2; 7 bases line up with TRBD1. The germline V gene has CDR1 MNHEY and CDR2 SVGAGI. The CDR3 is made up of 15 amino acids. V was clipped by 2 bases and J by 4 bases; unmatched bases: 4. DNA for the CDR3: TGTGCCAGCAGTTACGAGGGGGCCGGCACCGGGGAGCTGTTTTTT. Its translation is CASSYEGAGTGELFF.

The chain employs TRBV7-9 and TRBJ1-1, with 9 bases lining up with TRBD1. Germline V gene sequence: CDR1 SEHNR, CDR2 FQNEAQ (reference sequence). This CDR3 is 14 amino acids long. The J segment lost 5 bases and the V segment lost 5 bases, leaving 6 bases of the junction unmatched. CDR3 region: CASSHLDRGTEAFF. CDR3 coding DNA: TGTGCCAGCAGCCATCTGGACAGGGGAACTGAAGCTTTCTTT.

The chain carries TRBV23-1 and TRBJ2-1; 12 bases align to TRBD2. TRBV23-1 is an ORF, and what it does is uncertain. With V trimmed by 0 bases and J by 2 bases, 5 bases remained unmatched. The CDR3 length is 18 residues. The CDR3 reads CASSQSPSGRVAYNEQFF. The CDR3 nucleotides are TGCGCCAGCAGTCAATCGCCTAGCGGGAGGGTAGCCTACAATGAGCAGTTCTTC.

The J gene is TRBJ2-3, the V gene TRBV9; D is perhaps TRBD1 (5 bases). The germline V gene has CDR1 SGDLS and CDR2 YYNGEE. This CDR3 contains 13 residues. V dropped 0 bases and J dropped 4 bases, with 6 bases sitting between them. CDR3 sequence: CASSVDRPDTQYF. CDR3 bases: TGTGCCAGCAGCGTAGACAGGCCAGATACGCAGTATTTT. Looking up the rest from reference TRBV9 and TRBJ2-3 gives the full variable domain: DSGVTQTPKHLITATGQRVTLRCSPRSGDLSVYWYQQSLDQGLQFLIQYYNGEERAKGNILERFSAQQFPDLHSELNLSSLELGDSALYFCASSVDRPDTQYFGPGTRLTVL.

The rearrangement links TRBV10-2 to TRBJ1-2; 7 bases align to TRBD1. The V gene's germline CDR1 is WSHSY and CDR2 SAAADI. The V gene end was trimmed by 1 base and the J gene end by 5 bases; junction bases not matched to a gene: 7. CDR3 size: 15 residues. CDR3 nucleotides: TGCGCCAGCAGTGAGTTCGAGGGGGCGGAGTATGGCTACACCTTC. Translating it yields CASSEFEGAEYGYTF.

J is TRBJ2-4 and V is TRBV5-4; D possibly corresponds to TRBD2 (5 bases). Germline V gene data show CDR1 as SGHNT and CDR2 as YYREEE (reference sequence). The ends were cut back, 4 bases at V and 7 bases at J, with 6 bases in the middle. The CDR3 consists of 11 residues. The CDR3 protein is CASSTRNIQYF. The CDR3 DNA reads as TGTGCCAGCAGCACTAGGAACATTCAGTACTTC. Full variable domain (missing parts from reference TRBV5-4 and TRBJ2-4): ETGVTQSPTHLIKTRGQQVTLRCSSQSGHNTVSWYQQALGQGPQFIFQYYREEENGRGNFPPRFSGLQFPNYSSELNVNALELDDSALYLCASSTRNIQYFGAGTRLSVL.

This clone occurred a few times. This chain uses TRBV24-1 with TRBJ1-5, with D hard to call. Trimming removed 10 bases at V and 0 bases at J, with 12 bases between. This CDR3 comprises 14 residues. Germline-derived CDR1 and CDR2 are KGHDR and SFDVKD. CDR3 region: CATKQNSSNQPQHF. The DNA of the CDR3 is TGTGCCACTAAGCAAAACAGTAGCAATCAGCCCCAGCATTTT.

The chain carries TRBV6-2 or TRBV6-3 and TRBJ2-6, with 9 bases lining up with TRBD1. CDR3 length: 18 amino acids. Germline assignment: CDR1 MNHEY and CDR2 SVGEGT. V lost 1 base, J lost 1 base, and 5 bases stayed unmatched. This chain's CDR3 is CASSYWGQGNSGANVLTF. CDR3 in DNA: TGTGCCAGCAGTTACTGGGGACAGGGAAATTCTGGGGCCAACGTCCTGACTTTC.

In nucleotides, the CDR3 is TGTGCCTGGATGTCCCAAGCGGAACGCAATGAGCAGTTCTTC. It specifies CAWMSQAERNEQFF. V is TRBV30 and J is TRBJ2-1, with D perhaps TRBD2 (5 bases). V was clipped by 4 bases and J by 6 bases, with 16 bases between them. The length of the CDR3 is 14 residues. Germline V gene data show CDR1 as GTSNPN and CDR2 as SVGIG (reference sequence). Based on the CDR3 plus reference TRBV30 and TRBJ2-1, the full variable domain is SQTIHQWPATLVQPVGSPLSLECTVEGTSNPNLYWYRQAAGRGLQLLFYSVGIGQISSEVPQNLSASRPQDRQFILSSKKLLLSDSGFYLCAWMSQAERNEQFFGPGTRLTVL.

The gene calls are TRBV7-6 and TRBJ2-7; 9 nucleotides agree with TRBD2. Germline V gives CDR1 SGHVS, CDR2 FNYEAQ. This CDR3 comprises 15 residues. The V segment lost 3 bases and the J segment 3 bases; nucleotides outside the gene matches: 6. CDR3 loop: CASSFSLAGDYEQYF. CDR3 coding DNA: TGTGCCAGCAGCTTTTCATTAGCGGGAGACTACGAGCAGTACTTC.

This clone is a singleton in its sample. The chain joins TRBV11-2 to TRBJ2-3, with 8 bases identical to TRBD2. The germline gives CDR1 SGHAT, CDR2 FQNNGV. This CDR3 has 16 amino acids. Trimming removed 5 bases from V and 4 bases from J; junction bases left unmatched: 11. CDR3 region: CASSRGGNRASDTQYF. The CDR3, as DNA: TGTGCCAGCAGCCGGGGGGGGAACAGGGCTTCAGATACGCAGTATTTT.

This chain joins TRBV7-9 and TRBJ2-4; tentatively, D is TRBD1 (5 bases). This CDR3 has 12 amino acids. Germline V gives CDR1 SEHNR, CDR2 FQNEAQ (reference sequence). The germline V and J ends were trimmed by 5 bases and 6 bases, with 8 bases remaining between them. The CDR3 here is CASSQDRNIQYF. As DNA, the CDR3 is TGTGCCAGCAGCCAAGACAGAAACATTCAGTACTTC.